This TCR beta chain was captured by sequencing in a study of response to subunit inactivated influenza vaccine. Trimming stripped 3 bases from V and 3 bases from J, with 9 bases between. CDR3 size: 14 residues. Per the germline V gene, CDR1 is SGDLS and CDR2 is YYNGEE. Study findings and constraints: The study's authors posited that every seasonal influenza vaccination enlists few new T cells.

One entry per CDR3 protein, called by TCRdb with MiXCR from the RT-PCR reads. The sample holds under 950,000 distinct CDR3 sequences, over 20% seen once. In the case of this clonotype: What it binds is unknown.

The sequencing here drew on PBMCs from blood, taken roughly 5 days after vaccination. This TCR was sampled from a man aged 50-60 years who received an inactivated influenza vaccine. The rearrangement joins TRBV9 to TRBJ1-4, with a tentative D call TRBD1 (5 bases). CDR3 region: CASSARAANEKLFF. The CDR3 region has the DNA TGTGCCAGCAGCGCCAGGGCGGCTAATGAAAAACTGTTTTTT.